These 2 T cell receptor beta chains share one sample of origin, sequenced in a study of T cells in Graves' hyperthyroidism and ophthalmopathy. The CDR3 regions of TCR beta were amplified from RNA transcripts. A first-round RT-PCR of the TCR CDR3 used the HTBI primer set. MiXCR was run by TCRdb on the multiplex PCR reads, yielding one entry per CDR3 protein. Of some 300,000 distinct CDR3 sequences listed, roughly a fifth are singletons. Sequencing was performed on blood. Receptors were obtained from a man aged 45-65 years with Graves' ophthalmopathy.

For the CDR3, the DNA is TGTGCCAGCTGCCGCGGGGGGAGGGCGGGAGAGACCCAGTACTTC. It codes for CASCRGGRAGETQYF. V gene TRBV28 combines with J gene TRBJ2-5; 8 positions match TRBD2. Germline lookup yields CDR1 MDHEN and CDR2 SYDVKM. The V and J ends lost 8 bases and 4 bases, in that order; junction bases with no gene match: 12. The CDR3 totals 15 residues.

Many counts were recorded for this clonotype. The chain couples TRBV7-9 to TRBJ1-2, with 12 nucleotides matching TRBD1. This CDR3 spans 14 amino acids. Germline CDR1 SEHNR, CDR2 FQNEAQ (reference sequence). V lost 4 bases to trimming and J lost 8 bases; unmatched junction nucleotides: 5. CDR3 residues: CASSSGDRGLGYTF. As DNA, the CDR3 is TGTGCCAGCAGCTCGGGGGACAGGGGGCTCGGCTACACCTTC.